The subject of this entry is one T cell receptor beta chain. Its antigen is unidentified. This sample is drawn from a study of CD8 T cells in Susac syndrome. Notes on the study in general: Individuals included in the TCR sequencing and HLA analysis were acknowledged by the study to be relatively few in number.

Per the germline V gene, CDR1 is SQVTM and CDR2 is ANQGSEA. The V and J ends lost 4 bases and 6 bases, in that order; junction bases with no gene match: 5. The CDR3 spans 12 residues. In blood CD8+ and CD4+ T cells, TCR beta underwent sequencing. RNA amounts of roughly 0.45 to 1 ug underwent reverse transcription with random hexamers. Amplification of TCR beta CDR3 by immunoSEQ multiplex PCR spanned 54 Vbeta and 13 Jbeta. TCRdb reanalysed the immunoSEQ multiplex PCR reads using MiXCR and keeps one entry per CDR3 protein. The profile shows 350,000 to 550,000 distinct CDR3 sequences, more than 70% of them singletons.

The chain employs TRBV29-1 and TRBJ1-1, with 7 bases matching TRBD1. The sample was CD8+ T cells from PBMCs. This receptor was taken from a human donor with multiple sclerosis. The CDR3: CSVAGGEPEAFF. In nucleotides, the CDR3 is TGCAGCGTTGCAGGGGGGGAACCTGAAGCTTTCTTT.